This TCR beta chain appears in the sequencing data of a study of cytomegalovirus exposure and HLA in healthy donors. Use of 60 Vbeta and 13 Jbeta primers characterized the PCR. Generated by immunoSEQ multiplex PCR, the TCRdb table keeps only in-frame clones and is missing some. The sample shows roughly 240,000 clones, 82% of them seen only once. CDR3 length equals 18 residues. CDR1 and CDR2 from the germline V gene are LGHNA and YSLEER. The V gene end was trimmed by 0 bases and the J gene end by 7 bases; junction bases not matched to a gene: 10. The sequencing input was PBMCs. The V and J genes are TRBV4-3 and TRBJ2-2, with TRBD2 matching over 11 bases. The TCR comes from a woman between 35 and 50 years old in good health and CMV-seropositive. The CDR3 loop reads CASSQDGLAGGSDGELFF. Written as DNA, the CDR3 is TGCGCCAGCAGCCAAGATGGGCTAGCGGGAGGTTCCGACGGGGAGCTGTTTTTT.